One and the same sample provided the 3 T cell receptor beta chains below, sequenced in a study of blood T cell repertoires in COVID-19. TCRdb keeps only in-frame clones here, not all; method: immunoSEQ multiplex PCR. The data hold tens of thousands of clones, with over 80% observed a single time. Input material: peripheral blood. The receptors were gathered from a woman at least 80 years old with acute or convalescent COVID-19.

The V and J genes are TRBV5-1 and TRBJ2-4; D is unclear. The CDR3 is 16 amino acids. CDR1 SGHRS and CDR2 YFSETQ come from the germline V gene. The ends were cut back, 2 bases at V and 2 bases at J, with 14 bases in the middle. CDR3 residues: CASSLTDHLTKNIQYF. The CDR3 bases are TGCGCCAGCAGCTTAACAGATCATTTAACCAAAAACATTCAGTACTTC.

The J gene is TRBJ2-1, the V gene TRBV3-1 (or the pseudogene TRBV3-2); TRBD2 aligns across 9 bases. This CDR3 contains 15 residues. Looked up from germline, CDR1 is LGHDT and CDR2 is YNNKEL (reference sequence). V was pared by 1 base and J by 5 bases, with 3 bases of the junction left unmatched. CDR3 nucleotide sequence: TGTGCCAGCAGCCAAGGAGCGGGAGGAAACAATGAGCAGTTCTTC. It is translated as CASSQGAGGNNEQFF.

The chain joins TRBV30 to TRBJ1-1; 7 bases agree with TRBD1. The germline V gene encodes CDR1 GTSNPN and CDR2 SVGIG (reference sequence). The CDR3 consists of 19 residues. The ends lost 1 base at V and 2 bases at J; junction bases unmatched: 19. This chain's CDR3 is CAWSGYLGTTTGVNTEAFF. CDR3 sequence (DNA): TGTGCCTGGAGTGGATATCTCGGGACAACAACAGGGGTTAACACTGAAGCTTTCTTT.